Presented here are 4 T cell receptor beta chains from one specimen sequenced in a study of shared clonotypes between healthy human individuals. The table came from immunoSEQ multiplex PCR; TCRdb's copy has only in-frame clones and leaves some out. The sample has about half a million clones, 70% to 80% seen once. Sequencing was done on a sample of PBMCs. All receptors derive from a woman in her 40s in good health. Some clones in this sample may be carry-over from other donors' samples.

The V call is TRBV6-5, the J call TRBJ1-1; 9 bases fit TRBD1. J gave up 7 bases and V 6 bases, and 6 bases lay outside the gene matches. The germline V gene has CDR1 MNHEY and CDR2 SVGAGI. There are 13 residues in the CDR3. CDR3 DNA: TGTGCCAGCAGCCAAGACAGGGGGAGTGAAGCTTTCTTT. Translated, it gives CASSQDRGSEAFF.

A word on this clone: A much larger clone lies one base from this, so it may be a read error. The chain has TRBV4-2 and TRBJ2-7; 9 bases align to TRBD1. The CDR3 is 15 residues long. Per the germline V gene, CDR1 is LGHNA and CDR2 is YNFKEQ. After removal of 5 bases from V and 7 bases from J, the junction contained 12 bases not matched to a gene. The CDR3, as DNA: TGTGCCAGCAGCGCCCGGGACAGGGAAGGGCGGGAGCAGTACTTC. Its translation is CASSARDREGREQYF.

The CDR3 loop is CASSQGTVNQPQHF. CDR3 sequence (DNA): TGTGCCAGCAGCCAAGGGACAGTGAATCAGCCCCAGCATTTT. The chain recombines TRBV5-6 with TRBJ1-5, with TRBD1 matching over 7 bases. Germline loops: CDR1 SGHDT, CDR2 YYEEEE. Unmatched junction bases numbered 5, after V lost 4 bases and J lost 4 bases. The CDR3 covers 14 residues.

This clone was observed a handful of times. CDR3 sequence: CASSLLLGTGNYGYTF. For the CDR3, the DNA is TGTGCCAGCAGTTTACTTCTCGGGACAGGGAATTATGGCTACACCTTC. The gene calls are TRBV28 and TRBJ1-2, with 9 bases that match TRBD1. The CDR3 consists of 16 residues. Germline CDR1 reads MDHEN; CDR2 reads SYDVKM. With V trimmed by 2 bases and J by 5 bases, 9 bases remained unmatched.